The rows below give T cell receptor beta chains drawn from one sample of a study of T cell changes during pregnancy in multiple sclerosis. Sequencing was performed with immunoSEQ multiplex PCR; in TCRdb, only in-frame clones are kept and a portion is missing. The sample records about 130,000 clones, around 97% being singletons. The sequencing here drew on peripheral blood, taken after pregnancy. All receptors derive from a female donor with multiple sclerosis, enrolled in a pregnancy study. Each CDR3 is given with its conserved first and last residue. Fields, in order: V gene, J gene, D gene, clone size, CDR3 DNA, CDR3 protein. The D gene is left open where the match is weak. Not all rows give a size; the values are once, few, many and, for expanded clones, a class.

V: TRBV7-2; J: TRBJ2-5; D: .; size: .; DNA: TGTGCCAGCAGCCCCCTATCCCCAGAGACCCAGTACTTC; CDR3: CASSPLSPETQYF
V: TRBV19; J: TRBJ2-7; D: .; size: .; DNA: TGTGCCAGTAGTATAGAAAGTTGGACTCCGGCCTACGAGCAGTACTTC; CDR3: CASSIESWTPAYEQYF
V: TRBV19; J: TRBJ1-1; D: TRBD1; size: .; DNA: TGTGCCAGTAGTATTTCGAGAACAGGGGCGGCTTTCTTT; CDR3: CASSISRTGAAFF
V: TRBV7-2; J: TRBJ1-2; D: .; size: .; DNA: TGTGCCAGCAGCCTAATATCTAACTATGGCTACACCTTC; CDR3: CASSLISNYGYTF
V: TRBV6-5; J: TRBJ2-3; D: TRBD1; size: few; DNA: TGTGCCAGCGGACAGGGGGCGAGGACAGATACGCAGTATTTT; CDR3: CASGQGARTDTQYF
V: TRBV29-1; J: TRBJ2-1; D: .; size: once; DNA: TGCAGCGCCTTCCTCTCCTACAATGAGCAGTTCTTC; CDR3: CSAFLSYNEQFF
V: TRBV6-6; J: TRBJ1-2; D: .; size: .; DNA: TGTGCCAGCAGTTCTCAAGAGGTTAACACCTTC; CDR3: CASSSQEVNTF
V: TRBV19; J: TRBJ2-3; D: TRBD2; size: .; DNA: TGTGCCAGCGGGAGGGAATCCACAGATACGCAGTATTTT; CDR3: CASGRESTDTQYF
V: TRBV29-1; J: TRBJ2-1; D: TRBD1; size: .; DNA: TGCAGCGTTGAAGATGGGACAGGGGGTAATCTACAGGATGAGCAGTTCTTC; CDR3: CSVEDGTGGNLQDEQFF
V: TRBV5-1; J: TRBJ2-2; D: .; size: .; DNA: TGCGCCAGCAGCTTGGTGGCAGGCGCGAACACCGGGGAGCTGTTTTTT; CDR3: CASSLVAGANTGELFF
V: TRBV10-3; J: TRBJ2-5; D: TRBD2; size: .; DNA: TGTGCCATCAGTACATTAGCGGGGCGAACCCCCCAGTACTTC; CDR3: CAISTLAGRTPQYF
V: TRBV11-1; J: TRBJ2-2; D: .; size: .; DNA: TGTGCCAGCAGCTCACCGGGGAGGGGGGAGCTGTTTTTT; CDR3: CASSSPGRGELFF
V: TRBV27; J: TRBJ2-7; D: .; size: .; DNA: TGTGCCAGCAGCCACGGATCCGGGACATTGATCTACGAGCAGTACTTC; CDR3: CASSHGSGTLIYEQYF
V: TRBV28; J: TRBJ1-2; D: .; size: .; DNA: TGTGCCAGCACCGCCCCGGGTAACTATGGCTACACCTTC; CDR3: CASTAPGNYGYTF
V: TRBV5-1; J: TRBJ2-7; D: .; size: .; DNA: TGCGCCAGCAGCTTGATCCTTTCTTACGAGCAGTACTTC; CDR3: CASSLILSYEQYF
V: TRBV5-4; J: TRBJ2-7; D: TRBD2; size: .; DNA: TGTGCCAGCAGCTTTAGCGGGAGGGCGACCGAGCAGTACTTC; CDR3: CASSFSGRATEQYF